Only a few counts were recorded for the clone carrying this TCR beta chain. The entry originates in a study of regulatory T cells in long-lasting Graves disease. The wider study: The study enrolled newly diagnosed Graves' patients on antithyroid drugs under 3 months.

CDR3 regions were amplified by Arm-PCR using iRepertoire HTBI primers to build TCR beta libraries. MiXCR, applied by TCRdb to the multiplex PCR reads, yields one record per CDR3 protein. The table shows roughly 610,000 distinct CDR3 sequences, with 15% to 20% occurring only once. Time point of the sample: newly diagnosed GD, antithyroid drugs for less than 3 months. PBMCs provided the RNA from which the TCR library was made. Separately, the same data were catalogued under a study of T cells in Graves' hyperthyroidism and ophthalmopathy. As that report states: With a duration under 2 months, the hyperthyroidism was newly diagnosed in patients aged 18 to 65. With the HTBI primer set, the TCR CDR3 went through a first round of RT-PCR.

The material was peripheral blood mononuclear cells (PBMCs), obtained at new diagnosis, from a patient treated with antithyroid drugs. The sequence was obtained from a woman aged 25 to 39 with Graves disease.

CDR3 loop: CASSLRPAGADATNEKLFF. The CDR3 DNA sequence: TGTGCCAGCAGTTTAAGACCCGCAGGGGCCGATGCAACTAATGAAAAACTGTTTTTT. This chain connects TRBV27 to TRBJ1-4; tentatively, D is TRBD1 (6 bases). V was shortened by 2 bases and J by 0 bases, with 19 bases between the two germline ends. CDR1 is MNHEY, CDR2 SMNVEV, per germline (reference sequence). CDR3 length: 19 amino acids. Complete variable domain (other parts from reference TRBV27 and TRBJ1-4): EAQVTQNPRYLITVTGKKLTVTCSQNMNHEYMSWYRQDPGLGLRQIYYSMNVEVTDKGDVPEGYKVSRKEKRNFPLILESPSPNQTSLYFCASSLRPAGADATNEKLFFGSGTQLSVL.